The present T cell receptor (beta chain) was sequenced within a study of CD8 T cells in ankylosing spondylitis. Comments on this clonotype: What it binds is unknown.

Study results and caveats: Relatively rare in peripheral blood, disease-linked clones were also CD8+. For ankylosing spondylitis blood, a TCR beta motif of 7 to 9 highly homologous variants appeared characteristic. Earlier literature documents some of the motif variants in reactive arthritis synovial fluid and blood.

Scientists made TCR beta libraries using quantitative 5'-RACE with molecular barcodes. Each CDR3 protein gets one entry after TCRdb re-called the 5' RACE reads with MiXCR. The data contain some 270,000 distinct CDR3 sequences, more than 25% of them singletons. Sequencing was carried out using blood, either unsorted or a sorted T cell fraction (not recorded which). The sequence was collected from a male donor with ankylosing spondylitis or in good health (not recorded which).

CDR3 sequence: CASSLRSDGRGQPQHF. In nucleotides, the CDR3 is TGTGCCAGCAGCTTAAGATCGGATGGGAGGGGGCAGCCCCAGCATTTT. The chain couples TRBV7-8 to TRBJ1-5; TRBD1 is a possible D gene (6 bases). Germline CDR1 reads SGHVS; CDR2 reads FQNEAQ. Trimming pared 2 bases from V and 7 bases from J, leaving 18 bases between. The CDR3 is made up of 16 amino acids. Supplemented by reference TRBV7-8 and TRBJ1-5, the full variable domain reads GAGVSQSPRYKVAKRGQDVALRCDPISGHVSLFWYQQALGQGPEFLTYFQNEAQLDKSGLPSDRFFAERPEGSVSTLKIQRTQQEDSAVYLCASSLRSDGRGQPQHFGDGTRLSIL.